The source of this T cell receptor beta chain is a study of OX40 agonist ivuxolimab in advanced cancers. Looking at the study overall: Intravenous ivuxolimab was administered to patients every 2 weeks at 0.01 to 10 mg/kg. Prior anti-PD-1, anti-PD-L1 or anti-CTLA-4 therapy did not bar entry, and approximately 40% had some.

As for this clone: Antigen unknown.

Study-wide results and limits: Certain nonresponders additionally had low normalized T-cell clonal expansion.

Systemic immunosuppression or a history of autoimmune disease excluded patients. Profiled with immunoSEQ multiplex PCR; TCRdb holds only in-frame clones, not every one. The table lists 70,000 or so clones, approximately 90% of them singletons. Germline lookup yields CDR1 MNHEY and CDR2 SVGAGI. With 4 bases removed from V and 2 bases from J, the gap between germline ends came to 15 bases. The CDR3 runs to 15 residues. The chain joins TRBV6-5 to TRBJ2-7, with a possible D match to TRBD2 (5 bases). This clonotype was sampled from an adult with an advanced solid tumor such as melanoma, head and neck, liver or kidney cancer. Sequences were derived from CD4+ or CD8+ T cells sorted from blood, sampled in a trial of the OX40 agonist ivuxolimab. The CDR3 bases are TGTGCCAGCAGTTCAAGACCAGGAGGACCCTACGAGCAGTACTTC. Protein sequence: CASSSRPGGPYEQYF.